This T cell receptor beta chain was identified during a study of blood T cell repertoires in COVID-19. V was clipped by 4 bases and J by 5 bases, with 15 bases between them. This CDR3 is built from 15 residues. Germline V CDR1 and CDR2: GTSNPN, SVGIG (reference sequence). Clones were read by immunoSEQ multiplex PCR, and TCRdb kept only the in-frame ones, dropping some. The sample records fewer than 350,000 clones, roughly 90% being singletons. The source is a woman aged 30 to 39 with COVID-19, enrolled during active disease. V and J are TRBV30 and TRBJ1-6, with D possibly matching TRBD1 (5 bases). Sequenced input: peripheral blood. The CDR3 DNA reads as TGTGCCTGGAACAAGGGGAGGTTCCATAATTCACCCCTCCACTTT. Amino acids: CAWNKGRFHNSPLHF.